This T cell receptor (beta chain) appears in the sequencing data of a study of T cell changes during pregnancy in multiple sclerosis. The assay was immunoSEQ multiplex PCR, and TCRdb's table has in-frame clones only and misses some. The sample records 40,000 to 45,000 clones, roughly nine tenths being singletons. This CDR3 is 16 amino acids long. Per the germline V gene, CDR1 is MGHDK and CDR2 is SYGVNS. The V and J ends lost 3 bases and 1 base respectively, with 13 bases between them. The origin of this receptor is a female donor with multiple sclerosis, enrolled in a pregnancy study. The sequences come from CD4+ T cells from peripheral blood mononuclear cells, collected before pregnancy. The chain has TRBV25-1 and TRBJ2-1; D uncertain. Written as DNA, the CDR3 is TGTGCCAGCAGTGATAGCCGGTCTTGGTCCTACAATGAGCAGTTCTTC. Translated, it gives CASSDSRSWSYNEQFF.